The rows below give T cell receptor beta chains drawn from one sample of a study of T cell responses to AZD1222 COVID-19 vaccine. TCRdb's copy holds only in-frame clones and misses some; the assay was immunoSEQ multiplex PCR. The table lists over 50,000 clones, 60% to 80% of them singletons, with around 5% in the top ten. The sample here was peripheral blood, taken 28 days after the second AZD1222 dose. Receptors originate from an adult who received the AZD1222 COVID-19 vaccine. CDR3s include the opening cysteine and the closing phenylalanine or tryptophan. A D gene is named only where the DNA matches it firmly. Clone size is not always given. Where it is, it says once, few, many or a class for expanded clones.

TRBJ2-7 | TRBD2 | once | TRBV9 | CASSPFTPGLADLYEQYF | TGTGCCAGCAGCCCCTTTACACCGGGACTAGCGGACCTCTACGAGCAGTACTTC
TRBJ2-5 | TRBD2 | NA | TRBV2 | CASRSGLQQETQYF | TGTGCCAGCAGGTCGGGACTACAACAAGAGACCCAGTACTTC
TRBJ2-2 | TRBD2 | NA | TRBV5-5 | CASSLHPPTGGTGELFF | TGTGCCAGCAGCTTGCATCCTCCGACGGGGGGTACCGGGGAGCTGTTTTTT
TRBJ1-1 | NA | once | TRBV14 | CASSQDRTEAFF | TGTGCCAGCAGCCAAGACCGGACTGAAGCTTTCTTT
TRBJ2-1 | TRBD2 | NA | TRBV3-1/TRBV3-2 | CASSPVPGGSYNEQFF | TGTGCCAGCAGCCCCGTGCCGGGGGGGTCCTACAATGAGCAGTTCTTC
TRBJ1-2 | NA | NA | TRBV5-8 | CASSDGRGFGYTF | TGTGCCAGCAGCGACGGTCGGGGCTTTGGCTACACCTTC
TRBJ2-1 | TRBD1 | NA | TRBV28 | CASSLKGQGLYNEQFF | TGTGCCAGCAGTTTGAAGGGACAGGGTCTCTACAATGAGCAGTTCTTC
TRBJ2-3 | NA | once | TRBV10-1 | CAIRKSRRDTQYF | TGCGCCATCCGAAAGTCACGCCGGGATACGCAGTATTTT
TRBJ1-5 | NA | NA | TRBV7-2 | CASSFGPNQPQHF | TGTGCCAGCAGCTTCGGACCAAATCAGCCCCAGCATTTT
TRBJ1-6 | NA | NA | TRBV20-1 | CSARINSPLHF | TGCAGTGCTAGAATCAATTCACCCCTCCACTTT
TRBJ1-6 | NA | NA | TRBV5-1 | CASSPGNELSPLHF | TGCGCCAGCAGCCCGGGAAACGAGTTGTCACCCCTCCACTTT
TRBJ2-1 | NA | NA | TRBV27 | CASSPPGRFWNEQFF | TGTGCCAGCAGTCCACCGGGACGGTTTTGGAATGAGCAGTTCTTC
TRBJ2-4 | NA | NA | TRBV12-3/TRBV12-4 | CASLSRGRAPYF | TGTGCCAGCCTCTCCCGTGGTCGCGCCCCGTACTTC
TRBJ1-1 | TRBD1 | NA | TRBV29-1 | CSVKDRVNTEAFF | TGCAGCGTAAAAGACAGGGTGAACACTGAAGCTTTCTTT
TRBJ1-1 | TRBD1 | once | TRBV3-1/TRBV3-2 | CATQGGFMNTEAFF | TGTGCCACCCAGGGGGGGTTTATGAACACTGAAGCTTTCTTT
TRBJ1-6 | NA | few | TRBV7-2 | CASSSTSSYNSPLHF | TGTGCCAGCAGCTCCACCTCGTCCTATAATTCACCCCTCCACTTT
TRBJ2-3 | TRBD2 | NA | TRBV7-2 | CASSFSGISTDTQYF | TGTGCCAGCAGTTTTAGCGGGATTAGCACAGATACGCAGTATTTT
TRBJ2-2 | NA | NA | TRBV6-1 | CASSERGVNGGELFF | TGTGCCAGCAGTGAGAGGGGAGTAAATGGCGGGGAGCTGTTTTTT
TRBJ1-6 | TRBD1 | NA | TRBV6-6 | CASRDRGFSPLHF | TGTGCCAGCCGCGACAGGGGGTTTTCACCCCTCCACTTT
TRBJ2-3 | TRBD2 | NA | TRBV14 | CASSQSTSDTDTQYF | TGTGCCAGCAGCCAATCGACTAGCGACACAGATACGCAGTATTTT
TRBJ2-1 | NA | NA | TRBV6-5 | CASSTRTSYNEQFF | TGTGCCAGCAGCACGCGAACTTCCTACAATGAGCAGTTCTTC
TRBJ1-1 | TRBD1 | NA | TRBV19 | CASSTGHGTGGLMNTEAFF | TGTGCCAGTAGTACAGGCCACGGGACAGGGGGCCTCATGAACACTGAAGCTTTCTTT
TRBJ2-3 | TRBD2 | NA | TRBV27 | CASSSTWTRGSTDTQYF | TGTGCCAGCAGTTCAACGTGGACTAGGGGAAGCACAGATACGCAGTATTTT
TRBJ1-2 | NA | NA | TRBV28 | CASSLGTGPKYGYTF | TGTGCCAGCAGTTTGGGGACCGGACCGAAATATGGCTACACCTTC
TRBJ1-1 | NA | medium-sized | TRBV7-9 | CASSLASWGMNTEAFF | TGTGCCAGCAGCTTAGCATCCTGGGGAATGAACACTGAAGCTTTCTTT
TRBJ1-1 | TRBD1 | few | TRBV3-1/TRBV3-2 | CASSHSGTGNTEAFF | TGTGCCAGCAGCCATTCCGGGACAGGGAACACTGAAGCTTTCTTT
TRBJ1-5 | NA | NA | TRBV19 | CASSIRSRSNQPQHF | TGTGCCAGTAGTATAAGGTCCAGGTCGAATCAGCCCCAGCATTTT
TRBJ2-5 | TRBD2 | NA | TRBV2 | CASRLAGETQYF | TGTGCCAGCCGACTAGCTGGTGAGACCCAGTACTTC
TRBJ2-2 | TRBD1 | NA | TRBV5-8 | CASSMGGTGRDTGELFF | TGTGCCAGCTCCATGGGGGGGACAGGGAGGGACACCGGGGAGCTGTTTTTT
TRBJ2-2 | TRBD1 | NA | TRBV5-1 | CASSAGQGNTGELFF | TGCGCCAGCAGCGCGGGACAGGGGAACACCGGGGAGCTGTTTTTT
TRBJ1-1 | NA | NA | TRBV11-3 | CASSLGRNMNTEAFF | TGTGCCAGCAGCTTAGGACGGAATATGAACACTGAAGCTTTCTTT
TRBJ2-2 | NA | NA | TRBV9 | CASSVAALSTGELFF | TGTGCCAGCAGCGTAGCAGCCTTATCCACCGGGGAGCTGTTTTTT
TRBJ2-6 | NA | few | TRBV7-9 | CASSLFGLLSGANVLTF | TGTGCCAGCAGCTTATTTGGACTGCTCTCTGGGGCCAACGTCCTGACTTTC
TRBJ1-2 | NA | NA | TRBV11-1 | CASSRTGGRGYTF | TGTGCCAGCAGCCGTACCGGCGGCCGGGGCTACACCTTC
TRBJ2-5 | TRBD2 | few | TRBV30 | CAWSVPASGRGLETQYF | TGTGCCTGGAGTGTACCGGCTAGCGGGAGGGGGTTGGAGACCCAGTACTTC
TRBJ1-1 | TRBD1 | NA | TRBV9 | CASSVVPETGGSEAFF | TGTGCCAGCAGCGTAGTTCCCGAGACAGGGGGTTCTGAAGCTTTCTTT
TRBJ2-2 | NA | NA | TRBV28 | CASTRSAGGNTGELFF | TGTGCCAGTACCCGCTCTGCCGGGGGGAACACCGGGGAGCTGTTTTTT